This TCR beta chain was identified in a study of CD8+CD57+ T cells in acquired aplastic anemia. Germline V CDR1 and CDR2: LGHNA, YNFKEQ. The CDR3 runs 13 residues. J was trimmed by 0 bases and V by 6 bases; bases with no gene match: 2. This clonotype was recorded many times. Profiling of TCR beta VDJ combinations and CDR3 sequences used genomic DNA as template. TCRdb redid the calling of the reads with MiXCR, one entry per CDR3 protein. Seen here are roughly 180,000 distinct CDR3 sequences, 64% observed once, and the top ten hold around 46%. The rearrangement joins TRBV4-2 to TRBJ2-7; 7 nucleotides agree with TRBD1. This sequence originates from a human donor with severe aplastic anemia or a healthy control (not recorded which). The sample comprised sorted CD4+, CD8+, or CD8+CD57+ T cells (not recorded which) from PBMCs. The CDR3 reads CASRGTVSYEQYF. CDR3 sequence (DNA): TGTGCCAGCAGGGGGACAGTCTCCTACGAGCAGTACTTC.